Listed below are T cell receptor beta chains from one sample, sequenced in a study of CD8 T cells in ankylosing spondylitis. TCRdb reprocessed the 5' RACE reads with MiXCR, giving one entry per CDR3 protein. Of some 840,000 distinct CDR3 sequences in the sample, about 10% were seen once. Sequences were obtained from blood, either unsorted or a sorted T cell fraction (not recorded which). The receptor set was obtained from a male donor with ankylosing spondylitis. Both conserved end residues are part of each CDR3. A D gene is named only where the DNA matches it firmly. The size entry is marked missing in some rows and otherwise reads once, few, many or a size class.

J	D	V	size	CDR3	DNA
TRBJ1-1	TRBD1	TRBV18	-	CASSPGTGIEGGEAFF	TGTGCCAGCTCACCCGGGACAGGGATTGAAGGCGGGGAAGCTTTCTTT
TRBJ1-1	-	TRBV6-5	many	CASKGPFGAFF	TGTGCCAGCAAGGGCCCGTTCGGAGCTTTCTTT
TRBJ2-5	TRBD2	TRBV11-2	-	CASSRGVGTSGFETQYF	TGTGCCAGCAGCCGAGGTGTGGGGACTAGCGGGTTTGAGACCCAGTACTTC
TRBJ1-2	TRBD1	TRBV15	-	CATSRGRQGPNYGYTF	TGTGCCACCAGCAGAGGCAGACAGGGGCCGAACTATGGCTACACCTTC
TRBJ2-3	TRBD2	TRBV12-3/TRBV12-4	-	CASSSGLAGVIDTQYF	TGTGCCAGCAGTTCGGGACTAGCGGGAGTAATAGATACGCAGTATTTT
TRBJ1-4	-	TRBV6-1	few	CASSERRTVPNEKLFF	TGTGCCAGCAGTGAGAGGAGGACAGTCCCAAATGAAAAACTGTTTTTT
TRBJ2-1	-	TRBV28	-	CASSRRGDPNNEQFF	TGTGCCAGCAGCCGCAGGGGTGACCCAAACAATGAGCAGTTCTTC
TRBJ2-1	TRBD2	TRBV28	-	CASSLGGEGYNEQFF	TGTGCCAGCAGCCTGGGAGGGGAGGGGTACAATGAGCAGTTCTTC
TRBJ1-2	-	TRBV6-5	few	CATQGIGGYTF	TGTGCCACCCAGGGGATAGGGGGCTACACCTTC
TRBJ2-5	-	TRBV5-1	few	CASSSQGTAGETQYF	TGCGCCAGCAGCTCCCAAGGGACAGCGGGGGAGACCCAGTACTTC
TRBJ1-1	-	TRBV5-1	few	CASSLVRSQNTEAFF	TGCGCCAGCAGCTTGGTACGGTCGCAGAACACTGAAGCTTTCTTT
TRBJ1-6	TRBD1	TRBV4-2	few	CASRRDRNSPLHF	TGTGCCAGCAGGCGGGACAGGAATTCACCCCTCCACTTT
TRBJ2-3	-	TRBV20-1	few	CSARAGDGTDTQYF	TGCAGTGCTAGAGCAGGGGACGGCACAGATACGCAGTATTTT
TRBJ2-1	-	TRBV27	-	CASSARQGGNEQFF	TGTGCCAGCAGTGCTAGACAGGGAGGCAATGAGCAGTTCTTC
TRBJ1-5	-	TRBV27	few	CASARFGTLGNQPQHF	TGTGCCAGCGCACGGTTCGGGACCCTGGGCAATCAGCCCCAGCATTTT
TRBJ1-1	-	TRBV6-2/TRBV6-3	-	CASSYQAVTEAFF	TGTGCCAGCAGTTACCAAGCGGTCACTGAAGCTTTCTTT
TRBJ2-3	TRBD2	TRBV9	-	CASSVGLAGDTQYF	TGTGCCAGCAGCGTAGGACTAGCGGGAGATACGCAGTATTTT
TRBJ2-1	-	TRBV4-3	few	CASSQWETGEKFF	TGCGCCAGCAGCCAATGGGAGACGGGAGAAAAGTTCTTC
TRBJ2-7	-	TRBV6-1	few	CASSRDTYPSYEQYF	TGTGCCAGCAGTCGGGACACCTACCCTTCCTACGAGCAGTACTTC
TRBJ2-3	-	TRBV4-2	once	CASSRGDVDTQYF	TGTGCCAGCAGCCGCGGGGACGTAGATACGCAGTATTTT
TRBJ1-2	-	TRBV6-1	-	CASSLGPVYGYTF	TGTGCCAGCAGCCTGGGACCGGTCTATGGCTACACCTTC
TRBJ2-1	-	TRBV20-1	-	CSARDARVSNEQFF	TGCAGTGCTAGAGATGCACGGGTGAGCAATGAGCAGTTCTTC
TRBJ2-7	TRBD1	TRBV5-1	-	CASSSGQAGSYEQYF	TGCGCCAGCAGCTCGGGACAGGCGGGCTCCTACGAGCAGTACTTC
TRBJ1-2	-	TRBV20-1	-	CSARVSRAYGYTF	TGCAGTGCTAGGGTCTCAAGGGCGTATGGCTACACCTTC
TRBJ1-1	TRBD1	TRBV6-1	many	CASSSPRTGNTEAFF	TGTGCCAGCAGCTCTCCACGGACAGGAAACACTGAAGCTTTCTTT
TRBJ2-1	-	TRBV20-1	many	CSARGDGPNEQFF	TGCAGTGCTAGAGGGGATGGGCCCAATGAGCAGTTCTTC
TRBJ1-5	-	TRBV20-1	few	CSARDGGSRFEPQHF	TGCAGTGCTAGAGATGGAGGATCCCGGTTCGAGCCCCAGCATTTT
TRBJ2-7	TRBD1	TRBV20-1	many	CSAFTGGATYEQYF	TGCAGTGCTTTCACAGGGGGCGCAACCTACGAGCAGTACTTC
TRBJ2-3	-	TRBV6-2/TRBV6-3	few	CASRQPAGDTQYF	TGTGCCAGCAGGCAACCGGCGGGGGATACGCAGTATTTT
TRBJ2-3	-	TRBV7-2	many	CAEGMGQRDTQYF	TGTGCCGAAGGGATGGGGCAGAGAGATACGCAGTATTTT
TRBJ2-4	TRBD2	TRBV5-1	few	CASSLVASGMGWAKNIQYF	TGCGCCAGCAGCTTGGTGGCTAGCGGGATGGGTTGGGCCAAAAACATTCAGTACTTC
TRBJ2-1	-	TRBV12-5	many	CASASSVLSSSYNEQFF	TGTGCTAGTGCCAGCTCAGTATTGTCCAGCTCCTACAATGAGCAGTTCTTC
TRBJ1-3	-	TRBV18	many	CASSPTGTYTGNTIYF	TGTGCCAGCTCACCTACCGGGACTTACACTGGAAACACCATATATTTT
TRBJ2-1	TRBD2	TRBV5-1	many	CASSLDGRFMFF	TGCGCCAGCAGCTTGGACGGGAGGTTTATGTTCTTC
TRBJ1-3	-	TRBV7-2	few	CASSFRTGNTIYF	TGTGCCAGCAGCTTCAGGACCGGAAACACCATATATTTT
TRBJ1-1	-	TRBV9	-	CASSAFPGREAFF	TGTGCCAGCAGCGCGTTTCCGGGACGAGAAGCTTTCTTT
TRBJ2-5	TRBD2	TRBV20-1	few	CSARSTLSGGARETQYF	TGCAGTGCTAGATCGACCCTTAGCGGGGGGGCGCGAGAGACCCAGTACTTC
TRBJ2-1	TRBD2	TRBV28	once	CASGWTSVVNEQFF	TGTGCCAGCGGCTGGACTAGCGTGGTGAATGAGCAGTTCTTC
TRBJ1-2	-	TRBV7-3	few	CASSPTARGGYTF	TGTGCCAGCAGCCCGACTGCCAGGGGTGGCTACACCTTC
TRBJ2-2	-	TRBV20-1	-	CSARAGLSANTGELFF	TGCAGTGCTAGGGCAGGTCTCAGCGCGAACACCGGGGAGCTGTTTTTT
TRBJ2-5	-	TRBV19	-	CASTSGQDQETQYF	-
TRBJ2-7	-	TRBV29-1	many	CSVGRRSYEQYF	TGCAGCGTCGGACGGCGCTCCTACGAGCAGTACTTC